The source of this T cell receptor (beta chain) is a study of blood T cells in healthy people across ages (dated by TCRdb to the mid-2010s). A note on the overall study: In model experiments, template switching captured roughly one uniquely barcoded TCR beta cDNA molecule for every two T cells. Using deep sequencing normalized with unique cDNA molecular identifiers, the study measured how TCR beta repertoire diversity changes with age. Using the same blood draw, the study looked at two additional independent replicas of 1 million unique cDNA reads for two donors, one aged 18 to 30 and the other aged 80 or older. The donors were divided into four age groups: young (average around 15 years), middle-aged (roughly 42), aged (about 60) and long-lived (approximately 74). To avoid experimental bias, donors of different ages were spread randomly across the sequencing lanes.

V is reduced by 6 bases and J by 3 bases, leaving a spacing of 16 bases between them. CDR1 and CDR2, looked up from the germline V gene (reference sequence), are SEHNR and FQNEAQ. Including the terminal cysteine and phenylalanine, the CDR3 comprises 15 residues. Kept here is only the CDR3 DNA, which spans 45 bases and is read in frame from base 1. This clonotype was observed a few times. There is no known antigen for this receptor. Base qualities are missing; no much larger clone stands one base away. The study at large found these results: The CMV infection status of donors was not known, potentially confounding age-related changes in expanded clonotypes. Estimates of total diversity from one million sequenced T cells were regarded as lower bounds and underestimates. Compared with the aged group, more naive CD4+ T cells, fewer expanded clones and increased TCR diversity were shown by the long-lived group, suggesting age selection. A strong correlation was found between observed TCR beta diversity and the percentage of naive T cells measured by flow cytometry. Because profiling used bulk unsorted PBMCs, naive and antigen-experienced compartments could not be compared conclusively. As age increased, observed TCR beta diversity per million T cells dropped in a roughly linear way, and a significant reduction was already evident by age about 40.

The library relied on 5' RACE. Sequencing was performed on an Illumina HiSeq 2500. The second PCR ran for roughly 7 to 12 cycles and used a J-beta primer mix along with a sample-barcoded 5' primer. A template-switch 5' adaptor carrying 12 random nucleotides introduced a unique molecular identifier onto each TCR beta cDNA molecule. At least 2.5 million CDR3-containing paired-end reads were obtained from each sample. All of the RNA was converted into first-strand cDNA using the Mint cDNA synthesis kit, with a TRBC-specific oligonucleotide serving as the primer. All cDNA was treated with uracil-DNA glycosylase and then went through a first 18-cycle PCR with the universal primers M1SS and BC2_uni_R. As for how the authors treated the data: For normalization, 1 million high-quality reads were randomly selected from each sample, with every read carrying a distinct molecular identifier. Instead of being binned into consensus sequences, reads with shared molecular identifiers were discarded. MiTCR, with a Q25 quality threshold and the strictest error-elimination algorithm, was used for CDR3 identification, clonotype clustering and error correction. A nonparametric unseen species model with Euler transformation was used to estimate lower-bound total TCR beta diversity. TCRdb reprocessing: public reads trimmed at Q25 with fastp, clones called with MiXCR, in-frame beta chains kept. Each entry is one CDR3 protein sequence, shown with its most common DNA and genes. TCRdb's processing, not the authors', yielded these V and J calls. The sample has about 620,000 distinct CDR3 sequences on record, roughly 20% of them singletons. In total, the top ten clones hold about 3.6% of the sample.

The roughly 42 donors, aged roughly 6 to 95 years, were systemically healthy Caucasian individuals from Russia. About 9.6 milliliters of peripheral blood were collected from each donor into EDTA-treated Vacutainer tubes. PBMCs were isolated by Ficoll-Paque density-gradient centrifugation, with at least 6 million obtained per sample. Trizol reagent was used to extract total RNA from PBMCs, with at least 6 micrograms per sample. Naive CD45RAhigh/CD27high T cell percentages were measured by flow cytometry on a PBMC aliquot from every donor. The sequencing sample was made of blood. This clonotype was obtained from a man in his 70s in good health. The chain is made from TRBV7-9 and TRBJ2-3; the D gene is perhaps TRBD2, on 6 matching bases. This receptor carries the CDR3 CASSQTVAVTDTQYF. The sequenced DNA: TGTGCCAGCAGTCAGACGGTAGCGGTGACAGATACGCAGTATTTT.